In this sample, the clone carrying this TCR beta chain turned up once. Its antigen is unknown. V lost 2 bases, J lost 9 bases, and 5 bases lay in between. Germline V gene lookup returns CDR1 SQVTM and CDR2 ANQGSEA. There are 10 residues in the CDR3. The sample originates from a study of shared clonotypes between healthy human individuals. When replicate PCRs were run on sorted subsets, they used approximately 0.2 ug DNA, tens of thousands of T cell genomes. Authors' methods: Junction-only immunoSEQ sequences carried no quality scores, so filtering differed. Generated by immunoSEQ multiplex PCR, the TCRdb table keeps only in-frame clones and is missing some. V and J calls and clone size follow that table, whereas D and trimming were derived from the DNA. This table has approximately 2.1 million clones, approximately 95% appearing once. Overall study results and limits: A reduction in generation probabilities was seen for non-shared clonotypes relative to those shared by all four donors.

The TCR sequence derives from a man younger than 30 in good health. Some clones in this sample may be carry-over from other donors' samples. J is TRBJ2-1 and V is TRBV29-1; D is possibly TRBD1 (5 bases). The sequenced sample was naive CD4+ T cells from PBMCs. The sample's subset: CD45RA+ positively selected. The CDR3 loop is CSVEQGEQFF. The CDR3 DNA sequence: TGCAGCGTTGAACAGGGTGAGCAGTTCTTC.